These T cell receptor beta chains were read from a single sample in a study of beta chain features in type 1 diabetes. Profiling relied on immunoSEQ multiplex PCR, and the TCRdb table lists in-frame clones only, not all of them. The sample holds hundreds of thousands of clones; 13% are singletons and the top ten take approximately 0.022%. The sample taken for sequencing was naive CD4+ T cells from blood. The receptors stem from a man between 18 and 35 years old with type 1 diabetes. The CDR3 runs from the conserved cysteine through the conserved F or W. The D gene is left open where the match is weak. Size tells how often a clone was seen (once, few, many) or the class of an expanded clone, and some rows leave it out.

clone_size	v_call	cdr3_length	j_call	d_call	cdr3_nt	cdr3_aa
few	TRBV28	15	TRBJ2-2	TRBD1	TGTGCCAGCAGTTTAGTAACAGGGGGAACCGGGGAGCTGTTTTTT	CASSLVTGGTGELFF
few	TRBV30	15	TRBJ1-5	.	TGTGCCTGGAGTGAACTGAGGGGCGGCAATCAGCCCCAGCATTTT	CAWSELRGGNQPQHF
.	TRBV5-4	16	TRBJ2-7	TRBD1	TGTGCCAGCAGCTTCGGGACAGGTCTGACCCAGGGCGAGCAGTACTTC	CASSFGTGLTQGEQYF
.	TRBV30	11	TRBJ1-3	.	TGTGCCTGGAGTACTGGGGGGGCACAGTATTTT	CAWSTGGAQYF
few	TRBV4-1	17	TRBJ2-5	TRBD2	TGCGCCAGCAGCCAAGGATTGACTAGCGGTCCTACAGGGACCCAGTACTTC	CASSQGLTSGPTGTQYF
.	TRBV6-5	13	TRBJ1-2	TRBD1	TGTGCCAGCAGTTACGGCGGACAGGGCGAGAACACCTTC	CASSYGGQGENTF
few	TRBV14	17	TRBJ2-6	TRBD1	TGTGCCAGCGCAGGGGACAGGGGTATCGGTGGGGCCAACGTCCTGACTTTC	CASAGDRGIGGANVLTF
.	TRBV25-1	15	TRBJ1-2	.	TGTGCCAGCAGTGAGACGGGGGTGAGCAACTATGGCTACACCTTC	CASSETGVSNYGYTF
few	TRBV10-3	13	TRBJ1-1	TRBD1	TGTGCCATTGGAACGGACAGGGCCACTGAAGCTTTCTTT	CAIGTDRATEAFF
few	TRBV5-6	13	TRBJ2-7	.	TGTGCCAGCAGCATTGGACTCTCCTACGAGCAGTACTTC	CASSIGLSYEQYF
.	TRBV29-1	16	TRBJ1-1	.	TGCAGGATGGCCAGCGGGGGTCGGGCTCGGAACACTGAAGCTTTCTTT	CRMASGGRARNTEAFF
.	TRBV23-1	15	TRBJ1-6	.	TGCGCCAGCAGTCAATCGTATGGGGTCAGATCACCCCTCCACTTT	CASSQSYGVRSPLHF
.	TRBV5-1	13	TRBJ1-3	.	TGCGCCAGCAGCAGCGGGGCCGGAAACACCATATATTTT	CASSSGAGNTIYF
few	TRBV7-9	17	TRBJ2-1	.	TGTGCCAGCAGCCCTCCCCGGGACTCGAGCTCCTACAATGAGCAGTTCTTC	CASSPPRDSSSYNEQFF
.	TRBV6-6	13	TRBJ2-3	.	TGTGCCAGCAGCCCCCATGGCACAGATACGCAGTATTTT	CASSPHGTDTQYF
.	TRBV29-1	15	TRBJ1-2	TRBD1	TGCAGCGTTGGCAGGCAGGGGGTCACCAACTATGGCTACACCTTC	CSVGRQGVTNYGYTF
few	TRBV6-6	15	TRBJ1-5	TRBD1	TGTGCCAGCAGTTACGGGACAGGGGGTCATCAGCCCCAGCATTTT	CASSYGTGGHQPQHF
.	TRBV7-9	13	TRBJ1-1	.	TGTGCCAGCAGGGAGGGGTGGGGCACTGAAGCTTTCTTT	CASREGWGTEAFF
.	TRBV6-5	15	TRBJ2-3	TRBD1	TGTGCCAGCAGTTACGGGCAGGGGGCTACAGATACGCAGTATTTT	CASSYGQGATDTQYF
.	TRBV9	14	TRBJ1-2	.	TGTGCCAGCAGCGTCAACGACGGAACCTATGGCTACACCTTC	CASSVNDGTYGYTF
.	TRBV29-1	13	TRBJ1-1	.	TGCAGCGTTGAAACGGGGTTGAACACTGAAGCTTTCTTT	CSVETGLNTEAFF
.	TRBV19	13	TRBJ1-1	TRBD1	TGTGCCAGTAGTTTGGACAGGGACACTGAAGCTTTCTTT	CASSLDRDTEAFF
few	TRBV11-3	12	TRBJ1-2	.	TGTGCCAGCAGCTTAGCCAGGGATGGCTACACCTTC	CASSLARDGYTF
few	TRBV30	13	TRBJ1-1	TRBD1	TGTGCCTGGGACAGGGATTCGAAAACTGAAGCTTTCTTT	CAWDRDSKTEAFF
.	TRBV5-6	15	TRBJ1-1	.	TGTGCCAGCAGCTACGTATACGGGACGAACACTGAAGCTTTCTTT	CASSYVYGTNTEAFF
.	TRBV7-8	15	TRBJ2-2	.	TGTGCCAGCAGCTCCCCCCGCGGCCGTGCCGGGGAGCTGTTTTTT	CASSSPRGRAGELFF
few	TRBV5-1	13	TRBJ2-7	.	TGCGCCAGCAGCTTGGACCGGCCCTACGAGCAGTACTTC	CASSLDRPYEQYF
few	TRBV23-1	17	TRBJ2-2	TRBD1	TGCGCCAGCAGCCCTGCTCAGGACAGGGGGCAGGGCGGGGAGCTGTTTTTT	CASSPAQDRGQGGELFF
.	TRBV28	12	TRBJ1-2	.	TGTGCCAGCAGCTCTTCTAACTATGGCTACACCTTC	CASSSSNYGYTF
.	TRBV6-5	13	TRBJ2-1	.	TGTGCCAGCAACCGAGGAGGGATTGGTGAGCAGTTCTTC	CASNRGGIGEQFF
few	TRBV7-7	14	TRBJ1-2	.	TGTGCCAGCAGCCCGATTGCCGTAAACTATGGCTACACCTTC	CASSPIAVNYGYTF
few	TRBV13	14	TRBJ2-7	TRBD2	TGTGCCAGCCGAGCGGGGGGGACCCACTTCGAGCAGTACTTC	CASRAGGTHFEQYF
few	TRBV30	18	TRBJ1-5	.	TGTGCCTGGAGTGTAAGCTTCAGGGGTGTTGGAAGCAATCAGCCCCAGCATTTT	CAWSVSFRGVGSNQPQHF
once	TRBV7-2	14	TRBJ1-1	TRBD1	TGTGCCAGCAGCACCGGACAGGGGAGCACTGAAGCTTTCTTT	CASSTGQGSTEAFF
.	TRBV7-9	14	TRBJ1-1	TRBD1	TGTGCCAGCAGCCGACAGGGGGAGAACACTGAAGCTTTCTTT	CASSRQGENTEAFF
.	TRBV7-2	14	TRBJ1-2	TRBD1	TGTGCCAGCAGCTCACAGGGGCGGGTCTATGGCTACACCTTC	CASSSQGRVYGYTF
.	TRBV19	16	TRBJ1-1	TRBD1	TGTGCCAGTAGTATACCGGGACAGAGCATGAACACTGAAGCTTTCTTT	CASSIPGQSMNTEAFF
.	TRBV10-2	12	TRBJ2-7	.	TGCGCCAGCAACAGAGGAAATCACGAGCAGTACTTC	CASNRGNHEQYF
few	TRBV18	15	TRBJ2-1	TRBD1	TGTGCCAGCTCACCCGGGACAGGCACCTACAATGAGCAGTTCTTC	CASSPGTGTYNEQFF
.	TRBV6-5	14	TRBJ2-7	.	TGTGCCAGCAGTTACTCCCCTCCGGTCTACGAGCAGTACTTC	CASSYSPPVYEQYF
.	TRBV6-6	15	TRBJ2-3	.	TGTGCCAGCAGTCCTAGCGAGCCGAGTACAGATACGCAGTATTTT	CASSPSEPSTDTQYF
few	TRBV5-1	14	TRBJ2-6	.	TGCGCCAGCAGCTTAGACAAATTGGCCAACGTCCTGACTTTC	CASSLDKLANVLTF
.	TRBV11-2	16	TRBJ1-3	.	TGTGCCAGCAGCCTGAGCCTTGGAACCTCTGGAAACACCATATATTTT	CASSLSLGTSGNTIYF
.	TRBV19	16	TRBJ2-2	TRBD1	TGTGCCAGTAGTATAGCCGGGACAGGTCCCACCGGGGAGCTGTTTTTT	CASSIAGTGPTGELFF
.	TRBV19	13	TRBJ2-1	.	TGTGCCAGTAGTACCCGGACAGAAAAGAAGCAGTTCTTC	CASSTRTEKKQFF
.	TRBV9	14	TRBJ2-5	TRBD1	TGTGCCAGCAGCTCGTGGGGACAGCAAGAGACCCAGTACTTC	CASSSWGQQETQYF
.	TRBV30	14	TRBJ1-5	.	TGTGCCTGGAGTCCATCTGACAGCCATCAGCCCCAGCATTTT	CAWSPSDSHQPQHF
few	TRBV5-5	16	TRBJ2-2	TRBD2	TGTGCCAGCAGCCCGAGAGGGCGGGAGGGCACCGGGGAGCTGTTTTTT	CASSPRGREGTGELFF
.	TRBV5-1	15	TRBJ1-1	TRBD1	TGCGCCAGCAGCCCCATTACAGGGGGCGAGACTGAAGCTTTCTTT	CASSPITGGETEAFF
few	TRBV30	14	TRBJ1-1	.	TGTGCCTGGAGTCTAGAGGACGGGAACACTGAAGCTTTCTTT	CAWSLEDGNTEAFF
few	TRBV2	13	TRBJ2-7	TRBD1	TGTGCCAGCAGGGGGGACAGGGGTTACGAGCAGTACTTC	CASRGDRGYEQYF
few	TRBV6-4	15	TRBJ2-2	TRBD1	TGTGCCAGCAGTAGACAGGGCGCGAACACCGGGGAGCTGTTTTTT	CASSRQGANTGELFF
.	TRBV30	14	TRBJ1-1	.	TGTGCCTGGAGTGTACAGGCGGGGAACACTGAAGCTTTCTTT	CAWSVQAGNTEAFF
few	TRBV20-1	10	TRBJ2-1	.	TGCAGTGGTTTTTCCAATGAGCAGTTCTTC	CSGFSNEQFF